The sample holds many counts of the clone carrying this T cell receptor (beta chain). Its antigen remains unknown. This record comes from a study of esophageal squamous cell carcinoma under preoperative chemotherapy. Looking at the study overall: Both tumor-infiltrating lymphocytes and peripheral blood T cells had their TCR repertoires profiled. General study findings and limits: After chemotherapy, TCR diversity rose significantly in peripheral T cells but not in tumor-infiltrating lymphocytes. Post-treatment tumor-infiltrating lymphocytes appeared partly derived from peripheral T cells migrating into the tumor.

The CDR3 sequence is 14 residues long. With 11 bases clipped from V and 0 bases from J, the junction kept 6 bases outside the gene matches. CDR1 and CDR2 (germline): MNHNS, SASEGT. A single record per CDR3 protein comes from TCRdb applying MiXCR to the PCR reads. The sample has around 30,000 distinct CDR3 sequences; 50% to 60% are singletons. Time point specified: after preoperative PTX-NDP chemotherapy. Patients received paclitaxel-nedaplatin as preoperative chemotherapy before surgery. This clonotype was sampled from a human donor with esophageal squamous cell carcinoma. The donor label of this sample is uncertain. Sample collection occurred from a patient given preoperative chemotherapy. The chain links TRBV6-1 to TRBJ2-3, with 9 bases identical to TRBD1. The CDR3 region has the DNA TGTGCCGAAGGACAGGGGCCTAGCACAGATACGCAGTATTTT. Residues: CAEGQGPSTDTQYF.